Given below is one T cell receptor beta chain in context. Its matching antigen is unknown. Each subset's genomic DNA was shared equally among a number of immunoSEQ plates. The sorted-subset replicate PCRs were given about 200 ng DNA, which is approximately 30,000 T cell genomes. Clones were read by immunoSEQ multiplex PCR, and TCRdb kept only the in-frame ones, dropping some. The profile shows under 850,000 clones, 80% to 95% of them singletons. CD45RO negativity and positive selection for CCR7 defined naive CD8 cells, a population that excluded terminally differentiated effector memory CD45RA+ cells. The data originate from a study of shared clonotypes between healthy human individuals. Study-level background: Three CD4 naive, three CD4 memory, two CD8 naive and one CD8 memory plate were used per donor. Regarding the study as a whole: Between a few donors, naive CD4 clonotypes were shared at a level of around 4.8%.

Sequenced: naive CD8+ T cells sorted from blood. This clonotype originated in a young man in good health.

The CDR3 is CASSSRLAGGPDEQFF. The CDR3 bases are TGTGCCAGCAGCTCCAGACTAGCGGGAGGGCCCGATGAGCAGTTCTTC. The chain joins TRBV28 to TRBJ2-1, with TRBD2 matching over 14 bases. This CDR3 comprises 16 residues. Germline CDR1 is MDHEN and CDR2 is SYDVKM. V was clipped by 6 bases and J by 8 bases; unmatched bases: 9.